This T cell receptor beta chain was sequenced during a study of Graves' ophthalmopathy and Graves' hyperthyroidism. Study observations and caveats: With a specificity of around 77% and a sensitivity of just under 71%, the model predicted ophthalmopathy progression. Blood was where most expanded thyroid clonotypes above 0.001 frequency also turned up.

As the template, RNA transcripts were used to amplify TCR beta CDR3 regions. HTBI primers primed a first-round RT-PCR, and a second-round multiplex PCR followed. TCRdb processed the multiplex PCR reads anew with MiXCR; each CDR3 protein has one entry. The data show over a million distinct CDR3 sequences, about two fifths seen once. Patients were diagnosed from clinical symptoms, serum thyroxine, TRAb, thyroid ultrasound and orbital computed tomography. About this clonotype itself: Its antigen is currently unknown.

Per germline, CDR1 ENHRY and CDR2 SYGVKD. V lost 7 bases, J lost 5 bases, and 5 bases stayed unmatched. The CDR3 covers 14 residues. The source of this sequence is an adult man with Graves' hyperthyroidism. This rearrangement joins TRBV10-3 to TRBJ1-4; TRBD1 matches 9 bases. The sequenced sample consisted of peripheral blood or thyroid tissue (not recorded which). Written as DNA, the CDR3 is TGTGCCATCACCAGCGGGACAGGGAATGAAAAACTGTTTTTT. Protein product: CAITSGTGNEKLFF.